What follows are 22 T cell receptor beta chains derived from one specimen sequenced in a study of cytomegalovirus exposure and HLA in healthy donors. The protocol was immunoSEQ multiplex PCR, while the TCRdb copy is restricted to in-frame clones and leaves out a portion. Seen here are 150,000 to 160,000 clones, around 84% observed once, and the top ten hold roughly 2.1%. Sample: PBMCs. Source of these receptors: a human donor in good health.

The chain links TRBV4-1 to TRBJ1-2; 9 bases map to TRBD1. The CDR3 is made up of 18 amino acids. From germline, CDR1 is MGHRA and CDR2 YSYEKL. Trimming at V came to 4 bases and at J to 4 bases, leaving 16 bases not matched to a gene. The CDR3 DNA is TGCGCCAGCAGCCGAAATAACAAACCGGGACAGGGAATCTATGGCTACACCTTC. This sequence encodes CASSRNNKPGQGIYGYTF.

V usage is TRBV7-8 and J usage is TRBJ1-4; maybe TRBD1 (5 bases). Germline CDR1 reads SGHVS; CDR2 reads FQNEAQ. The V and J ends lost 5 bases and 8 bases respectively, with 18 bases between them. The CDR3 length is 15 residues. The CDR3 loop is CASSQDTSLPEKLFF. The DNA for the CDR3 is TGTGCCAGCAGCCAGGACACTTCTCTGCCAGAAAAACTGTTTTTT.

The chain uses TRBV6-5 and TRBJ1-1; 8 bases map to TRBD1. The germline V gene encodes CDR1 MNHEY and CDR2 SVGAGI. The CDR3 sequence is 13 residues long. V shed 5 bases and J 6 bases; nucleotides not matched to a gene: 5. The CDR3 DNA follows: TGTGCCAGCAGTCCAGGGGGCTTGGCTGAAGCTTTCTTT. Amino acids: CASSPGGLAEAFF.

The V gene is TRBV7-6, the J gene TRBJ2-1; TRBD1 matches at 9 bases. The CDR3 is made up of 14 amino acids. From germline, CDR1 is SGHVS and CDR2 FNYEAQ. After removal of 5 bases from V and 8 bases from J, the junction contained 7 bases not matched to a gene. The CDR3 protein is CASSLTGGFDEQFF. The CDR3 coding sequence is TGTGCCAGCAGCCTGACAGGGGGATTCGATGAGCAGTTCTTC.

The chain links TRBV5-4 to TRBJ1-2, with 8 bases that match TRBD1. The CDR3 length is 15 residues. Per germline, CDR1 SGHNT and CDR2 YYREEE (reference sequence). V lost 4 bases, J lost 5 bases, and 10 bases stayed unmatched. CDR3 sequence (DNA): TGTGCCAGCAGCGCTACTACAGGGGGAAGTTATGGCTACACCTTC. Translating it yields CASSATTGGSYGYTF.

The rearrangement joins TRBV6-5 to TRBJ2-1, with 14 bases aligning to TRBD2. Germline V CDR1 and CDR2: MNHEY, SVGAGI. The CDR3 runs 15 residues. J was trimmed by 7 bases and V by 6 bases; bases with no gene match: 5. CDR3 loop: CASSRTSGRLNEQFF. CDR3 nucleotides: TGTGCCAGCAGCCGGACTAGCGGGAGGCTAAATGAGCAGTTCTTC.

V and J are TRBV19 and TRBJ1-1; D possibly corresponds to TRBD1 (5 bases). This CDR3 contains 13 residues. From germline, CDR1 is LNHDA and CDR2 SQIVND (reference sequence). V lost 7 bases and J lost 4, with 13 bases in between. CDR3 residues: CASTAHQGTEAFF. The DNA of the CDR3 is TGTGCCAGTACGGCTCATCAGGGCACTGAAGCTTTCTTT. Looking up the rest from reference TRBV19 and TRBJ1-1 gives the full variable domain: DGGITQSPKYLFRKEGQNVTLSCEQNLNHDAMYWYRQDPGQGLRLIYYSQIVNDFQKGDIAEGYSVSREKKESFPLTVTSAQKNPTAFYLCASTAHQGTEAFFGQGTRLTVV.

The chain couples TRBV9 to TRBJ2-1, with 7 bases lining up with TRBD2. From germline, CDR1 is SGDLS and CDR2 YYNGEE. Trimming cost V 2 bases and J 7 bases; bases outside gene matches: 12. The CDR3 covers 16 residues. In nucleotides, the CDR3 is TGTGCCAGCAGCGTCACTAGCGCCGGATTAAGGAATGAGCAGTTCTTC. It codes for CASSVTSAGLRNEQFF.

The chain is built from TRBV5-1 and TRBJ2-7, with D hard to call. Germline CDR1 SGHRS, CDR2 YFSETQ. V gave up 4 bases and J gave up 0 bases, with 20 bases separating them. This CDR3 comprises 17 residues. CDR3 loop: CASSHSPGQYLSYEQYF. CDR3 bases: TGCGCCAGCAGCCATTCCCCGGGTCAGTACCTCTCCTACGAGCAGTACTTC.

The genes are TRBV15 and TRBJ2-1; TRBD2 aligns across 11 bases. The germline V gene encodes CDR1 LNHNV and CDR2 YYDKDF (reference sequence). Trimming at V came to 1 base and at J to 4 bases, leaving 3 bases not matched to a gene. This CDR3 is 16 amino acids long. The CDR3 sequence: CATSRVTSGSYNEQFF. In DNA, the CDR3 is TGTGCCACCAGCAGAGTTACTAGCGGGAGTTACAATGAGCAGTTCTTC.

The J gene is TRBJ1-1, the V gene TRBV7-8; 7 nucleotides agree with TRBD1. CDR3 length: 16 amino acids. In germline, CDR1 is SGHVS, CDR2 FQNEAQ. The J segment lost 11 bases and the V segment lost 3 bases, leaving 18 bases of the junction unmatched. The CDR3 DNA reads as TGTGCCAGCAGCTTTTACGGTCATAAGGGGGCGATTCATGCTTTCTTT. Translation gives CASSFYGHKGAIHAFF. The whole variable domain, remainder taken from reference TRBV7-8 and TRBJ1-1, is GAGVSQSPRYKVAKRGQDVALRCDPISGHVSLFWYQQALGQGPEFLTYFQNEAQLDKSGLPSDRFFAERPEGSVSTLKIQRTQQEDSAVYLCASSFYGHKGAIHAFFGQGTRLTVV.

In its sample, this clone was seen a few times. The V call is TRBV25-1, the J call TRBJ1-5; a weak D match, TRBD1 (6 bases). Germline lookup yields CDR1 MGHDK and CDR2 SYGVNS. The CDR3 is 12 amino acids. V was pared by 5 bases and J by 4 bases, with 6 bases between. The CDR3 bases are TGTGCCAGCAGTAGGGGGAATCAGCCCCAGCATTTT. Its protein product is CASSRGNQPQHF.

This clone was seen only once. The CDR3 nucleotides are TGTGCCAGTAGTATAGACGGGACAGGGGCTTATAGCAATCAGCCCCAGCATTTT. Protein: CASSIDGTGAYSNQPQHF. The chain couples TRBV19 to TRBJ1-5; 10 nucleotides match TRBD1. The V gene's germline CDR1 is LNHDA and CDR2 SQIVND (reference sequence). This CDR3 is built from 18 residues. Trimming took 0 bases from V and 0 from J; bases not matched to a gene: 5.

This chain joins TRBV18 and TRBJ1-2, with D maybe TRBD1 (5 bases). Between the trimmed V and J ends, which lost 2 bases and 8 bases, there was a span of 15 bases. This CDR3 is 14 amino acids long. CDR1 and CDR2 (germline): KGHSH, LQKENI. The CDR3 DNA reads TGTGCCAGCTCACCATCCCCAGGGATCGAAGGCTACACCTTC. Its translation is CASSPSPGIEGYTF.

This clone was counted many times. The chain links TRBV5-1 to TRBJ1-2, with TRBD1 matching over 7 bases. Germline V gives CDR1 SGHRS, CDR2 YFSETQ. CDR3 length: 14 residues. The trim removed 1 base at V and 3 bases at J, leaving 3 bases unmatched. The CDR3 reads CASSLLGGYYGYTF. Here the CDR3 DNA reads TGCGCCAGCAGCTTGCTAGGGGGCTACTATGGCTACACCTTC.

V gene TRBV29-1 combines with J gene TRBJ2-3; 7 nucleotides agree with TRBD1. V shed 5 bases, J shed 2 bases, and the junction held 4 bases outside the gene matches. This CDR3 has 13 amino acids. Germline V lookup: CDR1 SQVTM, CDR2 ANQGSEA. The CDR3 spells CSVKTGTTDTQYF. In DNA, the CDR3 is TGCAGCGTTAAGACAGGGACCACAGATACGCAGTATTTT.

This clone has just one count. The CDR3 nucleotides read TGTGCCAGCAGTCCGGACAGGGTCAGCTACAATGAGCAGTTCTTC. This sequence encodes CASSPDRVSYNEQFF. The gene calls are TRBV5-4 and TRBJ2-1; the match to TRBD1 covers 8 bases. The V segment lost 5 bases and the J segment 3 bases; nucleotides outside the gene matches: 7. Germline CDR1 SGHNT, CDR2 YYREEE (reference sequence). This CDR3 spans 15 amino acids.

In this sample, this clone turned up a few times. In DNA form, the CDR3 reads TGTGCCAGCAGTGAAGCCGGGACAGGGTATGGTGGCTACACCTTC. It translates to CASSEAGTGYGGYTF. The rearrangement links TRBV27 to TRBJ1-2; 9 positions agree with TRBD1. The trim removed 5 bases at V and 7 bases at J, leaving 11 bases unmatched. Germline CDR1 is MNHEY and CDR2 is SMNVEV (reference sequence). The CDR3 loop spans 15 amino acids.

J is TRBJ2-7 and V is TRBV30, with 10 bases fitting TRBD2. Germline loops: CDR1 GTSNPN, CDR2 SVGIG (reference sequence). The J segment lost 5 bases and the V segment lost 3 bases, leaving 1 base of the junction unmatched. The CDR3 runs 12 residues. CDR3 bases: TGTGCCTGGAGGGGACTAGCGAACGAGCAGTACTTC. Encoded protein: CAWRGLANEQYF.

The chain couples TRBV5-6 to TRBJ2-7; 9 bases align to TRBD1. Per germline, CDR1 SGHDT and CDR2 YYEEEE. The CDR3 totals 14 residues. J lost 4 bases, V lost 1 base, and 3 bases had no gene match. The DNA for the CDR3 is TGTGCCAGCAGCTTGTTAGGACAGGGGTACGAGCAGTACTTC. Protein: CASSLLGQGYEQYF.

This chain uses TRBV29-1 with TRBJ2-5, with D perhaps TRBD2 (5 bases). Deletions cut 6 bases from V and 4 bases from J, with 15 bases between. Per the germline V gene, CDR1 is SQVTM and CDR2 is ANQGSEA. The CDR3 spans 13 residues. In nucleotides, the CDR3 is TGCAGCGTCGCCCGGTCCGGAGGAGAGACCCAGTACTTC. Translated: CSVARSGGETQYF. Using reference TRBV29-1 and TRBJ2-5 for the parts outside the CDR3, the full variable domain is SAVISQKPSRDICQRGTSLTIQCQVDSQVTMMFWYRQQPGQSLTLIATANQGSEATYESGFVIDKFPISRPNLTFSTLTVSNMSPEDSSIYLCSVARSGGETQYFGPGTRLLVL.

The chain uses TRBV7-9 and TRBJ1-2; D is possibly TRBD1 (5 bases). V was cut by 5 bases and J by 8 bases, with 15 bases left in between. This CDR3 contains 13 residues. Germline CDR1 is SEHNR and CDR2 is FQNEAQ (reference sequence). The CDR3 reads CASSPRLDNGYTF. The CDR3 DNA reads TGTGCCAGCAGCCCCCGCTTGGACAACGGCTACACCTTC.